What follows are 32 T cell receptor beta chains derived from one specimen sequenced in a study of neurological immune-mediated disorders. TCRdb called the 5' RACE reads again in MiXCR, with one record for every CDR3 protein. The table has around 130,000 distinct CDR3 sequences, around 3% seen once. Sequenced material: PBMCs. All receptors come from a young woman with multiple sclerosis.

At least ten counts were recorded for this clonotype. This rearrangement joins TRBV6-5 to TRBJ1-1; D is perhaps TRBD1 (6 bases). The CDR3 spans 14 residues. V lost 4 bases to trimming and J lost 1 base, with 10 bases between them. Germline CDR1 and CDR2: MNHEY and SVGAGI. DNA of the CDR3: TGTGCCAGCAGTTCGGGACATGGGAACACTGAAGCTTTCTTT. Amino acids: CASSSGHGNTEAFF.

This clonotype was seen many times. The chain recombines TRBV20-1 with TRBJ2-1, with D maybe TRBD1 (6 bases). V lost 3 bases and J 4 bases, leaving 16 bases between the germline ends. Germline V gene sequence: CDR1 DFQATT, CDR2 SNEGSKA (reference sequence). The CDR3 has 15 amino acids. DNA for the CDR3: TGCAGTGCTAGGGACAGTAAGGCTTTTTACAATGAGCAGTTCTTC. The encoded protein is CSARDSKAFYNEQFF.

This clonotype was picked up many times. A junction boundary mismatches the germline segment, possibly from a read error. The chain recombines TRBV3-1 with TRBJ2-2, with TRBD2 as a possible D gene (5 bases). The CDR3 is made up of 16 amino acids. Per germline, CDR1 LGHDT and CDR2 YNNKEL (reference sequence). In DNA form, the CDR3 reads TGTGCCAGCAGCCAAGGACCGGACTTGAACGCCGGGGAGCTGTTTTTT. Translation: CASSQGPDLNAGELFF.

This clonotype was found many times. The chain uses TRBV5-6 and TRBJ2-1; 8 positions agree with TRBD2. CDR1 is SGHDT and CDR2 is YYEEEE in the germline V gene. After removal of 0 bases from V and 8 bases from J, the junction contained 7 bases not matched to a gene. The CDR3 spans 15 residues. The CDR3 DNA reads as TGTGCCAGCAGCTTGGGACTAGCGCGGGCCGATGAGCAGTTCTTC. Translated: CASSLGLARADEQFF.

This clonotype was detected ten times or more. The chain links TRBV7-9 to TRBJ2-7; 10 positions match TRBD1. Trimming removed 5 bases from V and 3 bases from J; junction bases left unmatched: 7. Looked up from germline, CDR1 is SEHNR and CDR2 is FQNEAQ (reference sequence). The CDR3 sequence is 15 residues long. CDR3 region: CASSAEGQGIYEQYF. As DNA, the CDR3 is TGTGCCAGCAGCGCCGAGGGACAGGGGATCTACGAGCAGTACTTC.

The CDR3: CASSRSRQDYGYTF. The DNA of the CDR3 is TGTGCCAGCAGTCGATCCCGACAGGACTATGGCTACACCTTC. The chain combines TRBV7-2 with TRBJ1-2; weak D call: TRBD1 (6 bases). The CDR3 is 14 amino acids. V dropped 6 bases and J dropped 3 bases, with 14 bases sitting between them. CDR1 and CDR2 from the germline V gene are SGHTA and FQGNSA.

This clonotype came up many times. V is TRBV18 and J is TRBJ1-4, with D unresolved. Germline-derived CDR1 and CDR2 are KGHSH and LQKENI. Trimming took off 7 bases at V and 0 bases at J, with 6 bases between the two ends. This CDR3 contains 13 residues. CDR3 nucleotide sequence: TGTGCCAGCTTACGTTCAACTAATGAAAAACTGTTTTTT. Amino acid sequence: CASLRSTNEKLFF. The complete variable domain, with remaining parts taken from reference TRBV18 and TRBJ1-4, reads NAGVMQNPRHLVRRRGQEARLRCSPMKGHSHVYWYRQLPEEGLKFMVYLQKENIIDESGMPKERFSAEFPKEGPSILRIQQVVRGDSAAYFCASLRSTNEKLFFGSGTQLSVL.

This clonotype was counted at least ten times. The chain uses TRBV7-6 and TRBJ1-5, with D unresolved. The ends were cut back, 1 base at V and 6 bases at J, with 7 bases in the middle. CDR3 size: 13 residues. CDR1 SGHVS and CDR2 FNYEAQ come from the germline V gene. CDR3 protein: CASSLEVSQPQHF. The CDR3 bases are TGTGCCAGCAGCTTAGAGGTTTCTCAGCCCCAGCATTTT.

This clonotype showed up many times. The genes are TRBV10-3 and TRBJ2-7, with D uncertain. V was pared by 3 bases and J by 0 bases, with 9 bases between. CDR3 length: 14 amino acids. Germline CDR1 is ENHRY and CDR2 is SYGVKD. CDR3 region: CAISEFRASYEQYF. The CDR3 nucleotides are TGTGCCATCAGTGAATTTAGGGCCTCCTACGAGCAGTACTTC.

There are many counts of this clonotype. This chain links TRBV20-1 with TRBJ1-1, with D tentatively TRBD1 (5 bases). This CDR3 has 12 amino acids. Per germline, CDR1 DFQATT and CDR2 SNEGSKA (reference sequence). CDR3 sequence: CRMTQGGTEAFF. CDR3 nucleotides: TGCCGAATGACGCAGGGAGGCACTGAAGCTTTCTTT.

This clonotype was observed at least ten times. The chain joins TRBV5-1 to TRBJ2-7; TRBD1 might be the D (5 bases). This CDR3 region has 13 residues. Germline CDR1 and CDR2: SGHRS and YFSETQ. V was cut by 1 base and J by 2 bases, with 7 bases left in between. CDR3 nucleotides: TGCGCCAGCAGCTTGCCAGGGACCTACGAGCAGTACTTC. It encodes CASSLPGTYEQYF.

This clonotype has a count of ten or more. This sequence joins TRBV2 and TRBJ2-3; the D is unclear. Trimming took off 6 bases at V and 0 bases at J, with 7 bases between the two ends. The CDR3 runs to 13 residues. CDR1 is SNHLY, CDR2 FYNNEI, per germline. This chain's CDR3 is CASRPISTDTQYF. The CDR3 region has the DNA TGTGCCAGCAGACCCATTAGCACAGATACGCAGTATTTT.

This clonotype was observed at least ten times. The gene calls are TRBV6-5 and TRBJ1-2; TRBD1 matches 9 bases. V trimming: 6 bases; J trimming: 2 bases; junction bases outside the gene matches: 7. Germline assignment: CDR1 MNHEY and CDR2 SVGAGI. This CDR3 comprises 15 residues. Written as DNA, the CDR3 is TGTGCCAGCAGCCGGACAGGGGAGGGAAACTATGGCTACACCTTC. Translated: CASSRTGEGNYGYTF.

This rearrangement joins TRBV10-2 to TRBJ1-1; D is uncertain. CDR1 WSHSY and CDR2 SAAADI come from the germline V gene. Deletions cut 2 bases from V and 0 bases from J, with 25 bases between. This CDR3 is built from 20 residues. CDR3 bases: TGCGCCAGCAGTGAGATCCTTCCTCGGACGGGCCCCGGAATGAACACTGAAGCTTTCTTT. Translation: CASSEILPRTGPGMNTEAFF.

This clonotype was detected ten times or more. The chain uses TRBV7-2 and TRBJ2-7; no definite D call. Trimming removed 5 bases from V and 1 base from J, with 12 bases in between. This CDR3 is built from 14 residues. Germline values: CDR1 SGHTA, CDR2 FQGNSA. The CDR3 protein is CASSPSGTSYEQYF. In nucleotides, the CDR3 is TGTGCCAGCAGCCCCTCTGGAACATCCTACGAGCAGTACTTC.

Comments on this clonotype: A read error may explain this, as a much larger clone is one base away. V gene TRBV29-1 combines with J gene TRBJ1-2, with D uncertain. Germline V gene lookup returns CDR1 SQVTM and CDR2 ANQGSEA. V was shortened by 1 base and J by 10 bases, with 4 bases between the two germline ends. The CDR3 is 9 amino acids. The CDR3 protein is CSVEGDYTF. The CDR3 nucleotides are TGCAGCGTTGAAGGTGACTACACCTTC.

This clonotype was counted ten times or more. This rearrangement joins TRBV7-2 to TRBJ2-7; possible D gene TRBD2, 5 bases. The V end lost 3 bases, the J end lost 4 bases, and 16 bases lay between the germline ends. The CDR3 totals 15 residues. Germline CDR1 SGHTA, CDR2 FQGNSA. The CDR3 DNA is TGTGCCAGCAGCTTTGGATCCATGGGAGCGTACGAGCAGTACTTC. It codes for CASSFGSMGAYEQYF.

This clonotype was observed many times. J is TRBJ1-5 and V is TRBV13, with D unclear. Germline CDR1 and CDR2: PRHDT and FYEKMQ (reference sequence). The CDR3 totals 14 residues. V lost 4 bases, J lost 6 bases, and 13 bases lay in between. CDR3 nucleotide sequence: TGTGCCAGCAGCTCCCGGGTGGAGGGTCAGCCCCAGCATTTT. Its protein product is CASSSRVEGQPQHF.

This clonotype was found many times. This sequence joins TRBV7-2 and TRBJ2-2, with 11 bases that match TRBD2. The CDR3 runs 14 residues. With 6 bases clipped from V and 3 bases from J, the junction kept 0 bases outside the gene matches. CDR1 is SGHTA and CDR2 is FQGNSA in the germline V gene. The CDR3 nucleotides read TGTGCCAGCAGACTAGCGGGAGACACCGGGGAGCTGTTTTTT. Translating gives CASRLAGDTGELFF.

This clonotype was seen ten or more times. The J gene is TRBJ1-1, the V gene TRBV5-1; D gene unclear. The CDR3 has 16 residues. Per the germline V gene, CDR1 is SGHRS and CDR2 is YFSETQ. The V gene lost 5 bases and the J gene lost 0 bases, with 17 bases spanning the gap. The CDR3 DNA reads TGCGCCAGCAGTTTTACGGGGAATCGTATGAACACTGAAGCTTTCTTT. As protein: CASSFTGNRMNTEAFF.

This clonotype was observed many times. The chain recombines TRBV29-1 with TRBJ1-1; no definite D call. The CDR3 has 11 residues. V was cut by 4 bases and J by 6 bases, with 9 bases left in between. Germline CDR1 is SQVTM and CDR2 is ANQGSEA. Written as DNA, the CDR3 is TGCAGCGTTGTTAGGCACCCTGAAGCTTTCTTT. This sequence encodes CSVVRHPEAFF.

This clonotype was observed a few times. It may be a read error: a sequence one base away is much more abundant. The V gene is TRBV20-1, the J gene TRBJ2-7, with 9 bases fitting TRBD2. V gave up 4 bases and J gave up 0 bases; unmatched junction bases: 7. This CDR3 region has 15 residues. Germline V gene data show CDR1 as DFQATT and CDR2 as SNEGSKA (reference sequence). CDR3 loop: CSATIGGRASYEQYF. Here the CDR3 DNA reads TGCAGTGCTACGATCGGCGGGAGGGCCTCCTACGAGCAGTACTTC.

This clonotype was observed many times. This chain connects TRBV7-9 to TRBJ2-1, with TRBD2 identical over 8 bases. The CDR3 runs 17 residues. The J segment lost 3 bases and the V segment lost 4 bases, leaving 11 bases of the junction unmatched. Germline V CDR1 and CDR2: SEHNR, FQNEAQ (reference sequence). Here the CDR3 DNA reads TGTGCCAGCAGCTACCTCACTAGCGGAGTAGTCTACAATGAGCAGTTCTTC. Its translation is CASSYLTSGVVYNEQFF.

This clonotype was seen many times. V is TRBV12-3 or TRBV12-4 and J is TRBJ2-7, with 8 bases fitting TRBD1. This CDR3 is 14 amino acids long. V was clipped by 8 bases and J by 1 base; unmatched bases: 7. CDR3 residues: CASSGTGGSYEQYF. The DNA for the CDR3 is TGTGCCAGCTCGGGAACAGGGGGTTCCTACGAGCAGTACTTC.

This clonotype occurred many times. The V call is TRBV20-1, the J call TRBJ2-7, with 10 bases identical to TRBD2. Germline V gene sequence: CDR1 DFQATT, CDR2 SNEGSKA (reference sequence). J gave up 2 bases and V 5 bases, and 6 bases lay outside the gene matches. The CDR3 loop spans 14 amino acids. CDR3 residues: CSADLAGVAYEQYF. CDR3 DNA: TGCAGTGCTGACCTAGCGGGAGTAGCCTACGAGCAGTACTTC.

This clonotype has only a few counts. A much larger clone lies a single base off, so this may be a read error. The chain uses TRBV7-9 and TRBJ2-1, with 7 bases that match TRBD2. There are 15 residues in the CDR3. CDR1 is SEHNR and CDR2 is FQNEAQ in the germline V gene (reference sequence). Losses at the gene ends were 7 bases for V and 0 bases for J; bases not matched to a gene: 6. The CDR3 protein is CASNELASSYNEQFF. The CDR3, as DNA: TGTGCCAGCAACGAACTAGCGAGCTCCTACAATGAGCAGTTCTTC.

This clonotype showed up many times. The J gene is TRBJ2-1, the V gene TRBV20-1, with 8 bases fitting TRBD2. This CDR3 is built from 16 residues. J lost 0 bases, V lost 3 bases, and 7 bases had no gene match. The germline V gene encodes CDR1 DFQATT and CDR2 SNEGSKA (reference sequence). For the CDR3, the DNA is TGCAGTGCTAGCGGGGCTAGCGGGCACTCCTACAATGAGCAGTTCTTC. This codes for CSASGASGHSYNEQFF.

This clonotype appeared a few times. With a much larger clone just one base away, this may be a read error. CDR3 amino acids: CASSPAQPAEQYF. For the CDR3, the DNA is TGTGCCAGCAGCCCGGCCCAGCCAGCCGAGCAGTACTTC. The J gene is TRBJ2-7, the V gene TRBV3-1; D is ambiguous. The germline gives CDR1 LGHDT, CDR2 YNNKEL (reference sequence). The CDR3 totals 13 residues. V was clipped by 4 bases and J by 6 bases, with 13 bases between them.

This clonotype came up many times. This CDR3 is CASSYLRGPNGYTF. The CDR3 nucleotides read TGTGCCAGCAGCTACCTTAGGGGGCCTAATGGCTACACCTTC. V usage is TRBV7-2 and J usage is TRBJ1-2; TRBD1 agrees at 7 bases. Germline CDR1 reads SGHTA; CDR2 reads FQGNSA. The trim removed 4 bases at V and 6 bases at J, leaving 8 bases unmatched. This CDR3 region has 14 residues.

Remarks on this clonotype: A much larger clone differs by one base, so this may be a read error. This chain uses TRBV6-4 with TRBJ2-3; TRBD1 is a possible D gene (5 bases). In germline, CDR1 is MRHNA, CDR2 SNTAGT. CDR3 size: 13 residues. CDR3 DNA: TGTGCCAGCAGTGACGGGGCACCAGATAAGCAGTATTTT. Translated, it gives CASSDGAPDKQYF.

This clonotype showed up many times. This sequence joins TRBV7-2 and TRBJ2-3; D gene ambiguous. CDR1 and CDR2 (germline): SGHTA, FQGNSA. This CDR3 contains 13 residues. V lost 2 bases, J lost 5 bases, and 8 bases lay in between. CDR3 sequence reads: CASSLTIKDTQYF. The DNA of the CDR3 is TGTGCCAGCAGCTTAACGATAAAAGATACGCAGTATTTT.

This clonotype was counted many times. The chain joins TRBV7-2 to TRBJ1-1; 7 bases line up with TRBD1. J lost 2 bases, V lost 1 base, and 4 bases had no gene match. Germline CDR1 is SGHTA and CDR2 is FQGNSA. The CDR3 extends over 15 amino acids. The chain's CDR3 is CASSLGHRGNTEAFF. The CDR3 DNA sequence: TGTGCCAGCAGCTTAGGTCACAGGGGTAACACTGAAGCTTTCTTT.